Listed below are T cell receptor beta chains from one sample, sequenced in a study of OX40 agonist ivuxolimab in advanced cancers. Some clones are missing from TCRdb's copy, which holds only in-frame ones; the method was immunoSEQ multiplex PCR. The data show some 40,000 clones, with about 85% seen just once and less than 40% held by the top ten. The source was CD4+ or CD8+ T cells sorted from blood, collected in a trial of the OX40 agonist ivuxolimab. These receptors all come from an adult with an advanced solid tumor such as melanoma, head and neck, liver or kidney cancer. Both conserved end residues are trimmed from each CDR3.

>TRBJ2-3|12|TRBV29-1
SVGAGQTTDTQY
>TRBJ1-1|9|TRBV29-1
SVYDNTEAF
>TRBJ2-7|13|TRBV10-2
ASRDHRGTSYEQY
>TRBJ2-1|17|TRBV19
ASSIRGWRREARYNEQF
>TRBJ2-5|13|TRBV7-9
ASSNEGGGRETQY
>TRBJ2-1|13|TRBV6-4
ASSDKGTDSNEQF
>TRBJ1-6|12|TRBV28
ASKGGRGLSPLH
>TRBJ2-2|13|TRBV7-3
ASSLGGYVTGELF
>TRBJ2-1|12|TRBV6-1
ASRPTGFGNEQF
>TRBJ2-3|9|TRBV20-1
SASPGDTQY
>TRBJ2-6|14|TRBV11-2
ASSYSTGVGANVLT
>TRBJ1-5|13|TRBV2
ASSAGRIRNQPQH
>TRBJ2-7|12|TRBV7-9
ASSRSGSKYEQY
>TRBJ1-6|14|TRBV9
ASSVGSPLENSPLH
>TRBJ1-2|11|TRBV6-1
ASSETAAYGYT
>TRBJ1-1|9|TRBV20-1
SGQGDTEAF
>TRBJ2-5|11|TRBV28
ASTLGLAKTQY
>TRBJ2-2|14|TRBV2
ASSLEGGANTGELF
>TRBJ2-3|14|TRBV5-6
ASTPWRAGRGDTQY
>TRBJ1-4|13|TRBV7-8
ASSLALTGGEKLF
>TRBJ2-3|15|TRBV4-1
ASSQPRSLGGEDTQY
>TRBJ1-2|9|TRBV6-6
ASSSGYGYT